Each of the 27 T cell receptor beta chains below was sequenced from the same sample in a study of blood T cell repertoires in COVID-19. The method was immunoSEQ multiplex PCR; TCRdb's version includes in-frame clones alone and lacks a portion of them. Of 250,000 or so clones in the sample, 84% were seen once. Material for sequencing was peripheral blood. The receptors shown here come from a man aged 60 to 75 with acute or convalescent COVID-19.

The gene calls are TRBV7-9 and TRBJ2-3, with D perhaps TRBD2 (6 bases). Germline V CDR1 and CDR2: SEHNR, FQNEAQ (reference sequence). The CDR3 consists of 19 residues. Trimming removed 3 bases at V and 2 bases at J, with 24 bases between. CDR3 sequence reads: CASSLGRGLMNYYTDTQYF. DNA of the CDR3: TGTGCCAGCAGCTTGGGTAGGGGACTCATGAATTACTACACAGATACGCAGTATTTT.

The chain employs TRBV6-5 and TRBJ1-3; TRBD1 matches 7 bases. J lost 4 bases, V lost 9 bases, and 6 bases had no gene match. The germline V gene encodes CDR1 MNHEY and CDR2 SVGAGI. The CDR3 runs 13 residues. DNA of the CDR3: TGTGCCAGTGCGATGGACAGGGGAAACACCATATATTTT. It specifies CASAMDRGNTIYF.

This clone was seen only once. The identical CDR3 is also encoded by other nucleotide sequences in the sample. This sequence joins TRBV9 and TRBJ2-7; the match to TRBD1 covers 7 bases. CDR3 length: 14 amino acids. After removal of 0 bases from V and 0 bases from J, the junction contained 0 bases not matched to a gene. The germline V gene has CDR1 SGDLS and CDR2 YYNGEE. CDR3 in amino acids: CASSVGDSSYEQYF. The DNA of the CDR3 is TGTGCCAGCAGCGTAGGGGACAGCTCCTACGAGCAGTACTTC.

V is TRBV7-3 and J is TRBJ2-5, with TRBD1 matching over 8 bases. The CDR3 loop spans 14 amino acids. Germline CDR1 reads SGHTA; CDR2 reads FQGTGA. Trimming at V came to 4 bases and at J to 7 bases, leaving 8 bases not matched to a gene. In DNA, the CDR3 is TGTGCCAGCAGCTCGACAGGGGAGGTCGCGACCCAGTACTTC. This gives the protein CASSSTGEVATQYF.

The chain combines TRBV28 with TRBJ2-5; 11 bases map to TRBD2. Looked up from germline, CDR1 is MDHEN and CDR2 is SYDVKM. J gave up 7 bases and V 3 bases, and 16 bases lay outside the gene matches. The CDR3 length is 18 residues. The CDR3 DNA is TGTGCCAGCAGTTTGGGGGGGCTAGCGGGAGGTACCGTGGGGACCCAGTACTTC. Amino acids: CASSLGGLAGGTVGTQYF.

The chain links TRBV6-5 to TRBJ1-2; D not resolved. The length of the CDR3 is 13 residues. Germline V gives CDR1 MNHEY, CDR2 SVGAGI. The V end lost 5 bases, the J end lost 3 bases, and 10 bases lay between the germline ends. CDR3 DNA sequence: TGTGCCAGCAGTCATACACCGTACTATGGCTACACCTTC. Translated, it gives CASSHTPYYGYTF.

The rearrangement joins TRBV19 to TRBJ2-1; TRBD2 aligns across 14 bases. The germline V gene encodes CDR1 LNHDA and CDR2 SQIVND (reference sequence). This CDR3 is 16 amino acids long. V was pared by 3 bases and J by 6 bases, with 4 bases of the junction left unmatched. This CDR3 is CASSIGTSGRSNEQFF. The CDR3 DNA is TGTGCCAGTAGTATCGGGACTAGCGGGAGAAGCAATGAGCAGTTCTTC.

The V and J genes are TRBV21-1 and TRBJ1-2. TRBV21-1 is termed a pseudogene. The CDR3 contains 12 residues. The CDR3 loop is CASSYNHSRGNF. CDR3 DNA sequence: TGTGCCAGCAGCTACAACCACTCCCGGGGTAACTTC.

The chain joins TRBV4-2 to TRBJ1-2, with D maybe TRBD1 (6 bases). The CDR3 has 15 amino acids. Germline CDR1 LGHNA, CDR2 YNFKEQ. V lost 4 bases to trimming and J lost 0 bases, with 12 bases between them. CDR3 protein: CASSPEQGTNYGYTF. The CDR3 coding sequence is TGTGCCAGCAGCCCCGAACAGGGAACTAACTATGGCTACACCTTC.

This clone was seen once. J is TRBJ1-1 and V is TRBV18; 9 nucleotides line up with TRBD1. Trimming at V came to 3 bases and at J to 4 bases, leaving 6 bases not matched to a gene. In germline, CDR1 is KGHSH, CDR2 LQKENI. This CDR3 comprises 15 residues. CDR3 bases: TGTGCCAGCTCACCGGACAGGGGCCGGGCCACTGAAGCTTTCTTT. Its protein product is CASSPDRGRATEAFF.

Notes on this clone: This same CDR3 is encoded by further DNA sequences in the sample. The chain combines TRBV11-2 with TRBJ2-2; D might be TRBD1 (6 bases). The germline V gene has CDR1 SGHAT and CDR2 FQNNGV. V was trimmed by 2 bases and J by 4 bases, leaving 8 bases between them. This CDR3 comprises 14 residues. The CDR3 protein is CASSLLGGTGELFF. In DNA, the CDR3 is TGTGCCAGCAGCTTACTAGGGGGCACCGGGGAGCTGTTTTTT.

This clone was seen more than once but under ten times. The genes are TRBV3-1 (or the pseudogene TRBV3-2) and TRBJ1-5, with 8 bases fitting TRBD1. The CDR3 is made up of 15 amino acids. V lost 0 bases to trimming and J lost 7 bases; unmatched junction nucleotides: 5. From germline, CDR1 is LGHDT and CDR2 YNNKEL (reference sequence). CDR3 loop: CASSQEGQGGQPQHF. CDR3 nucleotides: TGTGCCAGCAGCCAAGAAGGACAGGGAGGGCAGCCCCAGCATTTT.

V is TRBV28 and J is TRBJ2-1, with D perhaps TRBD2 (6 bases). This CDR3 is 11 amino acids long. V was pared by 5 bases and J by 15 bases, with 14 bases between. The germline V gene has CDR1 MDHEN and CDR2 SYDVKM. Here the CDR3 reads CASSTRGVVFF. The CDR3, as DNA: TGTGCCAGCAGTACCCGCGGGGTAGTGTTCTTC.

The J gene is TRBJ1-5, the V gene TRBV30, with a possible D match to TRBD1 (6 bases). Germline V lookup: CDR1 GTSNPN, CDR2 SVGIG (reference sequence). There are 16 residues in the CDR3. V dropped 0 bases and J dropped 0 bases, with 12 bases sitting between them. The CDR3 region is CAWSVRGLYSNQPQHF. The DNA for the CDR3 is TGTGCCTGGAGTGTCAGGGGTTTATATAGCAATCAGCCCCAGCATTTT.

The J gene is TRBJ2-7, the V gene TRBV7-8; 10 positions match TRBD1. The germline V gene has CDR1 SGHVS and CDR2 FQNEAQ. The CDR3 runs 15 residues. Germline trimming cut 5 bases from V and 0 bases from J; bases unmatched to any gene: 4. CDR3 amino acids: CASSQGQGPSYEQYF. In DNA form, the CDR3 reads TGTGCCAGCAGCCAGGGACAGGGGCCCTCCTACGAGCAGTACTTC.

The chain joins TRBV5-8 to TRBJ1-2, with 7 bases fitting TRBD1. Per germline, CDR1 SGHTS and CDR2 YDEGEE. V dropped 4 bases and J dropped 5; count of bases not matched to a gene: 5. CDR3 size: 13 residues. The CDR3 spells CASSHRGVYGYTF. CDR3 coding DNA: TGTGCCAGCAGCCACAGGGGTGTGTATGGCTACACCTTC.

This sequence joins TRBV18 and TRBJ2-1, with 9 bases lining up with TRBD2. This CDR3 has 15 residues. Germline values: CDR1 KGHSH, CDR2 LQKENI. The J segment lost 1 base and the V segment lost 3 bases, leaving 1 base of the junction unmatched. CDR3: CASSPSGSSYNEQFF. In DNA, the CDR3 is TGTGCCAGCTCACCTAGCGGGAGTTCCTACAATGAGCAGTTCTTC.

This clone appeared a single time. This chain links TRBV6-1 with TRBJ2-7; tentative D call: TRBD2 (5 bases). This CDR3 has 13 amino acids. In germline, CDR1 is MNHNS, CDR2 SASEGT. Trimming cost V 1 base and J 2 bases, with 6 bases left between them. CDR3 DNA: TGTGCCAGCAGTGAAGACGGGACCTACGAGCAGTACTTC. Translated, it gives CASSEDGTYEQYF.

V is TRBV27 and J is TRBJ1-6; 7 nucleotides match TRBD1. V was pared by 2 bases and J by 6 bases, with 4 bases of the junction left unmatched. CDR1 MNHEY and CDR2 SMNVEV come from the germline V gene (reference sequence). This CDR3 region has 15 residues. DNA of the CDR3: TGTGCCAGCAGTTTAGTGGGACAGCGTAATTCACCCCTCCACTTT. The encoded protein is CASSLVGQRNSPLHF.

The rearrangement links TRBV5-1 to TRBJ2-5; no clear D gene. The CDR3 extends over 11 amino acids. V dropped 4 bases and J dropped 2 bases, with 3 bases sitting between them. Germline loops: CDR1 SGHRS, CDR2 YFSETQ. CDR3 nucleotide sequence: TGCGCCAGCAGCGCGCAAGAGACCCAGTACTTC. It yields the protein CASSAQETQYF.

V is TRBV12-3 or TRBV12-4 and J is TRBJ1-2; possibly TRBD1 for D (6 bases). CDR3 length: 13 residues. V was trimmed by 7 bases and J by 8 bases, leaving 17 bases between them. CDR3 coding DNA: TGTGCCAGCACCATACAGGGCCTGGTAGGCTACACCTTC. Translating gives CASTIQGLVGYTF.

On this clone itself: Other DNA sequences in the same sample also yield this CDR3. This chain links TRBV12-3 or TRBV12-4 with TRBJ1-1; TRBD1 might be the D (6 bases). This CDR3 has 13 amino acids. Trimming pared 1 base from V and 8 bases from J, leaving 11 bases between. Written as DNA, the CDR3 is TGTGCCAGCAGTTTAGGGGGGGGGACAGAAGCTTTCTTT. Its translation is CASSLGGGTEAFF.

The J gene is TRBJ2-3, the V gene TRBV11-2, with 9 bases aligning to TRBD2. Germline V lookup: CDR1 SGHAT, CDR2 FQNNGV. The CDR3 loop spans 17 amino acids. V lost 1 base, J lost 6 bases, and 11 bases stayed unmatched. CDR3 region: CASSLAASGTRADTQYF. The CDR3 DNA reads TGTGCCAGCAGCTTAGCGGCTAGCGGGACCCGGGCGGATACGCAGTATTTT.

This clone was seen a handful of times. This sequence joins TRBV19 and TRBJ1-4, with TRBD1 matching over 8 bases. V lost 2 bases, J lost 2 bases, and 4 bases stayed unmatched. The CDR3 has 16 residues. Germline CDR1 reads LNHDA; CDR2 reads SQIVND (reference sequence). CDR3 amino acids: CASSITGGSTNEKLFF. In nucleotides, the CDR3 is TGTGCCAGTAGTATAACAGGGGGTTCGACTAATGAAAAACTGTTTTTT.

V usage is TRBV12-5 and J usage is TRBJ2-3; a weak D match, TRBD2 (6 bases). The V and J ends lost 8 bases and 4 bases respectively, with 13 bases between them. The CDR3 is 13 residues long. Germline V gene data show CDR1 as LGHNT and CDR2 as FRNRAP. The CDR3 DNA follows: TGTGCTAGTAGTGAGGAGGGCGCAGATACGCAGTATTTT. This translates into CASSEEGADTQYF. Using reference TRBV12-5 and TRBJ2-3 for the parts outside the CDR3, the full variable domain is DARVTQTPRHKVTEMGQEVTMRCQPILGHNTVFWYRQTMMQGLELLAYFRNRAPLDDSGMPKDRFSAEMPDATLATLKIQPSEPRDSAVYFCASSEEGADTQYFGPGTRLTVL.

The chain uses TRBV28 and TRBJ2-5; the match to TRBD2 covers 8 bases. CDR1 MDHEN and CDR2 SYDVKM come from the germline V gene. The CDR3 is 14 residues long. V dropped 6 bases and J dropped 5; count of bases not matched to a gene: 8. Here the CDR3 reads CASRLSGTAETQYF. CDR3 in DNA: TGTGCCAGCAGGCTTAGCGGGACGGCGGAGACCCAGTACTTC.

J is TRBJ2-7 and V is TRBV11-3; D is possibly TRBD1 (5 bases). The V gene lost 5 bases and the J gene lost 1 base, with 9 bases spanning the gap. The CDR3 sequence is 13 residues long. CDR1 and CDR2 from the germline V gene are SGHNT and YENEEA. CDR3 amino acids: CASSPDSSYEQYF. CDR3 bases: TGTGCCAGCAGCCCCGACAGTTCCTACGAGCAGTACTTC. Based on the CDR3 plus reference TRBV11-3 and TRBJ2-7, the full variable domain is EAGVVQSPRYKIIEKKQPVAFWCNPISGHNTLYWYLQNLGQGPELLIRYENEEAVDDSQLPKDRFSAERLKGVDSTLKIQPAELGDSAVYLCASSPDSSYEQYFGPGTRLTVT.